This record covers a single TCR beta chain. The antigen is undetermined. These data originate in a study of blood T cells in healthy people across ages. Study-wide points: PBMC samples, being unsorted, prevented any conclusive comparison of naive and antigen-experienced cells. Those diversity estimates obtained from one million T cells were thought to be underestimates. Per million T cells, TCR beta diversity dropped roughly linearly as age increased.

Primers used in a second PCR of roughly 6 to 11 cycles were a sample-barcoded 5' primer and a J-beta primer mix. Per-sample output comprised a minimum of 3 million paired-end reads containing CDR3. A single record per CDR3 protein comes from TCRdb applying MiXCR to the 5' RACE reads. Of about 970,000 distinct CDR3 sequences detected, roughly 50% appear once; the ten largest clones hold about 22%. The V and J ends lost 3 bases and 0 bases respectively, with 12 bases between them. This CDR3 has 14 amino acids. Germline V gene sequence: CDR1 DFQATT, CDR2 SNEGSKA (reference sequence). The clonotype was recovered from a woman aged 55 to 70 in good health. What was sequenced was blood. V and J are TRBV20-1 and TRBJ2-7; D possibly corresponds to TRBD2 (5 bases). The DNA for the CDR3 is TGCAGTGCTAGGAGGGCTGGGAGCTCCTACGAGCAGTACTTC. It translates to CSARRAGSSYEQYF.